The rows below give T cell receptor beta chains drawn from one sample of a study of T cell responses to AZD1222 COVID-19 vaccine. Using immunoSEQ multiplex PCR, the repertoire was profiled, and TCRdb retains in-frame clones only, with some absent. This table holds about 70,000 clones, 88% found once. Material: peripheral blood, obtained 28 days after the second dose of the MenACWY control vaccine. The receptors derive from an adult who received the MenACWY meningococcal vaccine as a control. Both conserved end residues are part of each CDR3. Fields, in order: J gene, D gene, CDR3 length, clone size, V gene, CDR3 protein, CDR3 DNA. A D gene is named only where the DNA matches it firmly. The size entry is marked missing in some rows and otherwise reads once, few, many or a size class.

TRBJ1-1 | TRBD1 | 18 | - | TRBV5-1 | CASSRSNIQGIGDTEAFF | TGCGCCAGCAGCAGGTCCAATATACAGGGGATTGGGGACACTGAAGCTTTCTTT
TRBJ1-4 | - | 19 | few | TRBV7-8 | CASTLGRGRGPATNEKLFF | TGTGCCAGCACCTTAGGACGGGGGAGGGGACCGGCAACTAATGAAAAACTGTTTTTT
TRBJ2-7 | - | 16 | - | TRBV27 | CASSYSPEDETTTQYF | TGTGCCAGCAGTTACTCCCCGGAGGATGAGACTACGACGCAGTACTTC
TRBJ2-1 | - | 13 | - | TRBV7-3 | CASSLTTDNEQFF | TGTGCCAGCAGCTTAACGACAGACAATGAGCAGTTCTTC
TRBJ2-1 | - | 14 | - | TRBV20-1 | CSASIPGAGNEQFF | TGCAGTGCTAGTATCCCGGGGGCAGGAAATGAGCAGTTCTTC
TRBJ2-3 | TRBD2 | 15 | - | TRBV9 | CASSVGGTRTDTQYF | TGTGCCAGCAGCGTAGGTGGGACTAGGACAGATACGCAGTATTTT
TRBJ1-5 | TRBD1 | 17 | - | TRBV5-1 | CASSLGPATGKNQPQHF | TGCGCCAGCAGCTTGGGCCCAGCGACAGGGAAAAATCAGCCCCAGCATTTT
TRBJ1-1 | TRBD1 | 13 | - | TRBV6-2/TRBV6-3 | CASSDHRGARAFF | TGTGCCAGCAGTGACCACAGGGGAGCGCGGGCTTTCTTT
TRBJ1-2 | - | 17 | - | TRBV5-4 | CASSDGNGGSSGYGYTF | TGTGCCAGCAGCGACGGGAATGGGGGCAGCTCAGGCTATGGCTACACCTTC
TRBJ2-7 | TRBD2 | 15 | once | TRBV28 | CASSPTSGGSYEQYF | TGTGCCAGCAGCCCAACTAGCGGGGGTTCCTACGAGCAGTACTTC
TRBJ2-3 | TRBD2 | 16 | - | TRBV19 | CASRRWTSGGTDTQYF | TGTGCCAGTAGGCGATGGACTAGCGGGGGCACAGATACGCAGTATTTT
TRBJ1-4 | TRBD1 | 13 | - | TRBV12-3/TRBV12-4 | CASRGQGAEKLFF | TGTGCCAGCCGTGGCCAGGGGGCAGAAAAACTGTTTTTT
TRBJ2-7 | TRBD1 | 15 | once | TRBV2 | CASSDPGQGMYEQYF | TGTGCCAGCAGTGACCCCGGACAGGGGATGTACGAGCAGTACTTC
TRBJ2-7 | TRBD1 | 14 | - | TRBV5-4 | CASSPGQGPYEQYF | TGTGCCAGCAGTCCGGGACAGGGGCCCTACGAGCAGTACTTC
TRBJ2-2 | TRBD2 | 20 | - | TRBV13 | CASSSGLPGTSGSSTGELFF | TGTGCCAGCAGCTCCGGACTTCCTGGGACTAGCGGGAGCTCCACCGGGGAGCTGTTTTTT
TRBJ1-5 | TRBD1 | 13 | - | TRBV2 | CASSGQGGQPQHF | TGTGCCAGCAGTGGGCAGGGGGGACAGCCCCAGCATTTT
TRBJ2-7 | - | 15 | - | TRBV6-5 | CASSYSTAPPDEQYF | TGTGCCAGCAGTTACTCCACGGCTCCGCCCGACGAGCAGTACTTC
TRBJ2-2 | TRBD2 | 20 | - | TRBV4-3 | CASSQDFGGAGLERTGELFF | TGCGCCAGCAGCCAAGATTTCGGGGGGGCTGGCTTGGAGAGAACCGGGGAGCTGTTTTTT
TRBJ2-7 | TRBD1 | 13 | - | TRBV2 | CASSRDRGYEQYF | TGTGCCAGCAGCAGGGACAGGGGCTACGAGCAGTACTTC
TRBJ2-3 | - | 18 | - | TRBV4-1 | CASSQGRAAGPRGDTQYF | TGCGCCAGCAGCCAAGGGCGAGCAGCGGGCCCGCGGGGAGATACGCAGTATTTT
TRBJ2-3 | - | 12 | few | TRBV4-3 | CASSAEPTTQYF | TGCGCCAGCAGCGCGGAACCTACCACGCAGTATTTT
TRBJ1-2 | - | 16 | - | TRBV7-2 | CASSLGVAGVRYGYTF | TGTGCCAGCAGCTTAGGGGTTGCAGGGGTTCGCTATGGCTACACCTTC